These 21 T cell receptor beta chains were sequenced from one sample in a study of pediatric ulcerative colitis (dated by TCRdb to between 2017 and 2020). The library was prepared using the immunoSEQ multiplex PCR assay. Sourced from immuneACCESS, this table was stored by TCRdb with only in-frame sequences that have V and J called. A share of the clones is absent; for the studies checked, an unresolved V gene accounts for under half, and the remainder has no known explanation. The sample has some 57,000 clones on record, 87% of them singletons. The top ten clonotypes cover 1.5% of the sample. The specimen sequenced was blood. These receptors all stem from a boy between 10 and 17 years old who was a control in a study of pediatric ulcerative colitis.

In DNA, the CDR3 is TGTGCCAGCAGCTTCCCCGGACTGGTACAAGAGACCCAGTACTTC. Amino acid sequence: CASSFPGLVQETQYF. This chain uses TRBV7-9 with TRBJ2-5; D may be TRBD2 (5 bases). The CDR3 has 15 amino acids. Trimming removed 3 bases from V and 2 bases from J, with 13 bases in between. Germline values: CDR1 SEHNR, CDR2 FQNEAQ (reference sequence).

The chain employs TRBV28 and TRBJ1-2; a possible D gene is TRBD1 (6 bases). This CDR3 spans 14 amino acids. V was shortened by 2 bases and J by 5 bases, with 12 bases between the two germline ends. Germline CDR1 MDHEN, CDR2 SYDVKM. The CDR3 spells CASSLAGTLYGYTF. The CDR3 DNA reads TGTGCCAGCAGTTTAGCCGGGACACTATATGGCTACACCTTC.

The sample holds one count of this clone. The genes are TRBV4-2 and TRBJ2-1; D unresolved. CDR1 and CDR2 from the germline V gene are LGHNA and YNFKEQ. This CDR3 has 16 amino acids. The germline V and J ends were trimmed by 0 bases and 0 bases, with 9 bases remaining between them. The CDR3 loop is CASSQEYGSSYNEQFF. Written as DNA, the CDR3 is TGTGCCAGCAGCCAAGAATACGGAAGCTCCTACAATGAGCAGTTCTTC.

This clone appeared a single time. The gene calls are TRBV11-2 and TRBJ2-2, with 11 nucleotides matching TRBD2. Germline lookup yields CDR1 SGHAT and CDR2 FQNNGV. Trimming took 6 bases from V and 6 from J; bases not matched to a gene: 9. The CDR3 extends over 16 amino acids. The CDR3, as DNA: TGTGCCAGCAGGCGATTAGCGGGAGGGCCCGCCGGGGAGCTGTTTTTT. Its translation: CASRRLAGGPAGELFF.

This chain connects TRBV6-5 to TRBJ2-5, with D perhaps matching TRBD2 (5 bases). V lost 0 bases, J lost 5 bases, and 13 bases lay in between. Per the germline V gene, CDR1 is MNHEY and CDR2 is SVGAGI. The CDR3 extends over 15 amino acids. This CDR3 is CASSYSASWEETQYF. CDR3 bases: TGTGCCAGCAGTTACTCGGCTAGCTGGGAGGAGACCCAGTACTTC.

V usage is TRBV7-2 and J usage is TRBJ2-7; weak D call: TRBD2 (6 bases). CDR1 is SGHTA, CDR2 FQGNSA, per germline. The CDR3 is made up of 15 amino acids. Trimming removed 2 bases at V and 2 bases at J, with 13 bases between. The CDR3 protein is CASSLRPSVAYEQYF. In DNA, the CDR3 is TGTGCCAGCAGCTTACGGCCTAGCGTCGCCTACGAGCAGTACTTC.

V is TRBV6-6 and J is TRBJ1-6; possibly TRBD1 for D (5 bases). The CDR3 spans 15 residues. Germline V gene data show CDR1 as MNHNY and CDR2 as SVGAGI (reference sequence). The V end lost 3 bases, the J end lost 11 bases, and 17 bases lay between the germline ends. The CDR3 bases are TGTGCCAGCAGTTATGAGGGACCCGCTGGGGCACCCCTCCACTTT. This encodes CASSYEGPAGAPLHF.

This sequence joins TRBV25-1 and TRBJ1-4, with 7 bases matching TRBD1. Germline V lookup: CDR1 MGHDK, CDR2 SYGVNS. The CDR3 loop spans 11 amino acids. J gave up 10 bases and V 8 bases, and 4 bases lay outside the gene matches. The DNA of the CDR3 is TGTGCCAGCCTGTCAGGGGGAAAACTGTTTTTT. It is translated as CASLSGGKLFF.

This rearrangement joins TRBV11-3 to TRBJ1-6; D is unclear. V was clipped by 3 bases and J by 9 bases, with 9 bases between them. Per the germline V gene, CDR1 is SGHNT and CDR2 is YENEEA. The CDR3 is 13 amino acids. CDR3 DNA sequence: TGTGCCAGCAGCTTTCAACCGAGTTCACCCCTCCACTTT. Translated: CASSFQPSSPLHF.

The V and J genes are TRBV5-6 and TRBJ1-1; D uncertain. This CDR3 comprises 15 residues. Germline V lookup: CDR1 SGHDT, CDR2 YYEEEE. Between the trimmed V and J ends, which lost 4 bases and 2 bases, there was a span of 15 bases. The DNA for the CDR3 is TGTGCCAGCAGCACGAGGGTAAGCGACAACACTGAAGCTTTCTTT. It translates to CASSTRVSDNTEAFF.

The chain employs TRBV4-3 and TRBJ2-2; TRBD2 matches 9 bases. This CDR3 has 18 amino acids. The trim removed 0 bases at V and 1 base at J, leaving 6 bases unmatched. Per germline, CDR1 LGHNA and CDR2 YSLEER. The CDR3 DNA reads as TGCGCCAGCAGCCAAGAGGCTAGCGGGGCCCAGAACACCGGGGAGCTGTTTTTT. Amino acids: CASSQEASGAQNTGELFF.

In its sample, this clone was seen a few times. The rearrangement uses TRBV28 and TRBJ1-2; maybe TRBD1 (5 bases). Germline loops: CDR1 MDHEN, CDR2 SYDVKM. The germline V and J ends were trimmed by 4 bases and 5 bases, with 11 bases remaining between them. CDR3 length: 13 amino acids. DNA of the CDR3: TGTGCCAGCAGTTCCGGGACCGAGTATGGCTACACCTTC. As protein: CASSSGTEYGYTF.

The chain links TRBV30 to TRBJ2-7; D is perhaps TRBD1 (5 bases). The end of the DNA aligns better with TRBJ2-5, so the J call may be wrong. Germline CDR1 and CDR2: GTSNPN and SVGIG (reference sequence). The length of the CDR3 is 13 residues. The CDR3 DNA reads TGTGCTCTTACCCAGCAGGGCCAAGAGACCCAGTACTTC. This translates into CALTQQGQETQYF.

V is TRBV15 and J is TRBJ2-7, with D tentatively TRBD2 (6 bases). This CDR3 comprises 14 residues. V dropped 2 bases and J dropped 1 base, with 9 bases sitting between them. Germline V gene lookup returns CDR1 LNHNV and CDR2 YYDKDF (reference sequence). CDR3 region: CATSRLEGSYEQYF. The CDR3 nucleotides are TGTGCCACCAGCAGATTGGAGGGATCCTACGAGCAGTACTTC.

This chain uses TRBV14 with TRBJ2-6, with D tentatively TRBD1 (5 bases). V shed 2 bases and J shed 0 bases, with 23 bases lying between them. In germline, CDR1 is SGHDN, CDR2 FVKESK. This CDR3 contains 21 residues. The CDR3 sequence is CASSQIGTGHHLDSGANVLTF. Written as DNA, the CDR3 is TGTGCCAGCAGCCAAATAGGTACAGGCCACCACCTTGACTCTGGGGCCAACGTCCTGACTTTC.

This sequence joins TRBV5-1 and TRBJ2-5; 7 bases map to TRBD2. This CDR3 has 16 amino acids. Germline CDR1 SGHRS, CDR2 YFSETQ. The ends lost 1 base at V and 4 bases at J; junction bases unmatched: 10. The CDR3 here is CASSLFGGVVLETQYF. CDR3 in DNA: TGCGCCAGCAGCTTGTTTGGGGGGGTCGTATTAGAGACCCAGTACTTC.

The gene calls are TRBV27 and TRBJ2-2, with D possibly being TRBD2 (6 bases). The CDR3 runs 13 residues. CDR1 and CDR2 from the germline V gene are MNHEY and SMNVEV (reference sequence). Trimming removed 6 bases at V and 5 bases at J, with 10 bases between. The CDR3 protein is CASREGITGELFF. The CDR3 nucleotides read TGTGCCAGCAGGGAGGGGATTACCGGGGAGCTGTTTTTT.

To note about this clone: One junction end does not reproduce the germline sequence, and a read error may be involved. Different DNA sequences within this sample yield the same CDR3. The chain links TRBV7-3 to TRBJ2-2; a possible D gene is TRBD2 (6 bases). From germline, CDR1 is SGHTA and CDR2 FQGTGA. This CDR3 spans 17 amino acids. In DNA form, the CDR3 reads TGTGCCAGCAGCTCGAACGGTCCTAGCGCGAACACTGGGGAGCTGTTTTTT. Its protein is CASSSNGPSANTGELFF.

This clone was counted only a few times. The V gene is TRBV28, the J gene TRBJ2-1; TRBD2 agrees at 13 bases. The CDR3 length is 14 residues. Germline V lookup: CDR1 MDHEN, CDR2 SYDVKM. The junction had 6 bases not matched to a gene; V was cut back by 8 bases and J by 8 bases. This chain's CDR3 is CASDGLAGVDEQFF. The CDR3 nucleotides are TGTGCCAGCGACGGACTAGCGGGAGTCGATGAGCAGTTCTTC.

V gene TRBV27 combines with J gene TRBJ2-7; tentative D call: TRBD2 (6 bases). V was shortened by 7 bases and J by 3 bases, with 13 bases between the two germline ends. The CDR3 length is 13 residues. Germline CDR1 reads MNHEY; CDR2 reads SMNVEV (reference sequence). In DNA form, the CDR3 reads TGTGCCAGCAAGGGTGCGGGGTTCTACGAGCAGTACTTC. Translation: CASKGAGFYEQYF.

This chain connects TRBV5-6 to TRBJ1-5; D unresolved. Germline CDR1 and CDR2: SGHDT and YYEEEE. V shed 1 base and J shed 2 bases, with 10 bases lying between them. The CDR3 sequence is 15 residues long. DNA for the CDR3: TGTGCCAGCAGCTTGAGGTGGAGTGGCAATCAGCCCCAGCATTTT. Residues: CASSLRWSGNQPQHF.